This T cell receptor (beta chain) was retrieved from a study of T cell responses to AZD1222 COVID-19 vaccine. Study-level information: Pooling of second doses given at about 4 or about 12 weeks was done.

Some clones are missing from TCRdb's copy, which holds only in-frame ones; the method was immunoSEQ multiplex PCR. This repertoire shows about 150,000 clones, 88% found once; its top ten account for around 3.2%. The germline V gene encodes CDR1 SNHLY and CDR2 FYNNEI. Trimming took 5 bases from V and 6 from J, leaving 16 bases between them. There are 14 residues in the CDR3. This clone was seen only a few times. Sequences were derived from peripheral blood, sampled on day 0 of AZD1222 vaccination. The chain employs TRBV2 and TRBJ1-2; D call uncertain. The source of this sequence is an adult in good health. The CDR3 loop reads CASSKGPLEDGYTF. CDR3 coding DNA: TGTGCCAGCAGTAAGGGCCCCTTAGAGGATGGCTACACCTTC.